This T cell receptor (beta chain) was observed in a study of blood T cell repertoires in COVID-19. The overall study: Collection of acute and convalescent COVID-19 samples took place in the United States, Italy and Spain. T cells, B-cell-depleted T cells, or PBMCs provided the cDNA or gDNA that served as material.

Study processing details: Reference gene primer amplification yielded estimated nucleated cell counts. Sequencing used immunoSEQ multiplex PCR; TCRdb keeps in-frame clones, though not all of them. Clone size and the V and J calls come from that table; the DNA yielded D and trimming. The sample lists 10,000 to 11,000 clones, roughly 80% occurring once. The CDR3 spans 15 residues. Germline CDR1 and CDR2: MDHEN and SYDVKM. The ends lost 6 bases at V and 4 bases at J; junction bases unmatched: 11. The clonotype was recovered from a man aged 65-85 years with active COVID-19. What was sequenced was peripheral blood. The gene calls are TRBV28 and TRBJ1-1, with 7 nucleotides matching TRBD1. The CDR3 loop reads CASRQNRGRGTEAFF. CDR3 DNA: TGTGCCAGCAGGCAAAACAGGGGAAGAGGCACTGAAGCTTTCTTT.